This T cell receptor beta chain stems from a study of vaccination effects on CD4 cells after COVID-19. Using immunoSEQ multiplex PCR, the repertoire was profiled, and TCRdb retains in-frame clones only, with some absent. The sample carries 66,000 or so clones, around 70% recorded once. Upon completion of more than 9 days in culture, CD4+ T cells were isolated. Vaccination of participants consisted of two doses of either the BNT162b2 or mRNA-1273 vaccine. Both day 3 and day 7 saw half the medium replaced with IL-2 medium. Comment on this clone: What it recognizes is unknown.

The germline gives CDR1 SGHNT, CDR2 YYREEE (reference sequence). The CDR3 totals 16 residues. Trimming shortened V by 0 bases and J by 1 base, and 13 bases separated the two germline ends. The clonotype was recovered from a human donor who received a COVID-19 vaccine. The specimen was CD4+ T cells from PBMCs cultured without peptide, collected after COVID-19 vaccination. This chain connects TRBV5-4 to TRBJ2-5, with D perhaps matching TRBD1 (5 bases). The chain's CDR3 is CASSLEIGALQETQYF. CDR3 nucleotides: TGTGCCAGCAGCTTGGAGATAGGGGCCCTCCAAGAGACCCAGTACTTC.